The TCR beta chain described here comes from a study of beta chain features in type 1 diabetes. Study information: The patients were much like the healthy donors in age, gender and cell yields.

Study observations and caveats: Moderate yet significant TCRB CDR3 shortening was seen in Type 1 diabetes patients in all four CD4+ subsets.

Details on this clone: Antigen: not known.

Purity above 95% was achieved in all sorted populations. CDR1 and CDR2 (germline): MNHNY, SVGAGI (reference sequence). This CDR3 is 15 amino acids long. Trimming cost V 3 bases and J 5 bases, with 14 bases left between them. Expressed TCRB transcripts got sequenced, as all isolated RNA was reverse transcribed. TCRdb's table, derived via immunoSEQ multiplex PCR, lists solely in-frame clones and lacks some. The table lists some 290,000 clones, around 24% of them singletons, with 0.012% in the top ten. The receptor was derived from a woman aged 30 to 39 with type 1 diabetes. V gene TRBV6-6 combines with J gene TRBJ1-5, with unresolved D. Sequenced sample: naive CD4+ T cells from blood. The CDR3 loop reads CASSYGSGVHQPQHF. CDR3 bases: TGTGCCAGCAGTTATGGTTCGGGAGTTCATCAGCCCCAGCATTTT.